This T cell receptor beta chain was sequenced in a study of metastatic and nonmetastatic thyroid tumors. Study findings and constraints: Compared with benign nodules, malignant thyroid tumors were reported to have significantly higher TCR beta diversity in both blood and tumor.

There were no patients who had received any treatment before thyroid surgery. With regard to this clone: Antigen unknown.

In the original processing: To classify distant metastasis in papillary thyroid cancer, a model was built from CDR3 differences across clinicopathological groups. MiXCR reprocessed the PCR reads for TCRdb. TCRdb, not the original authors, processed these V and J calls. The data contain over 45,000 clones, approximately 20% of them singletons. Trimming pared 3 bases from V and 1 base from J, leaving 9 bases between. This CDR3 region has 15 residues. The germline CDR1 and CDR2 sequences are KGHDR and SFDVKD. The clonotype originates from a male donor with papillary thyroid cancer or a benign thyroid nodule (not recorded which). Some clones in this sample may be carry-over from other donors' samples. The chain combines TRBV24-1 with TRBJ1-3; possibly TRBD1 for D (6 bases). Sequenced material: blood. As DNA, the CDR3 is TGTGCCACCAGTGATGGGGGGCGGTCTGGAAACACCATATATTTT. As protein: CATSDGGRSGNTIYF.